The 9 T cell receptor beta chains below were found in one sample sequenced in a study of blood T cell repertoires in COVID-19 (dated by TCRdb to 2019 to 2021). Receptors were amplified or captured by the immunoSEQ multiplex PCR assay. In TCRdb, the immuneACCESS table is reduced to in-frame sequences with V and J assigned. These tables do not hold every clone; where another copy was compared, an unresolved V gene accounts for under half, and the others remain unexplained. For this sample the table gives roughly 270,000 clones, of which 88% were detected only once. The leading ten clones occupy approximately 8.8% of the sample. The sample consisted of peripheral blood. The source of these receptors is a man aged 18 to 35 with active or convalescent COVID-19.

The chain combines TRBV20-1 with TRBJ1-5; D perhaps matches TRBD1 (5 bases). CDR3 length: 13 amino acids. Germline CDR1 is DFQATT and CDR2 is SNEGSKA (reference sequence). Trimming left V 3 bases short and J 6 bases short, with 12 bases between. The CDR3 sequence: CSASGTQGQPQHF. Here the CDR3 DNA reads TGCAGTGCTAGTGGGACGCAGGGTCAGCCCCAGCATTTT.

CDR3 protein: CASSQTENTEAFF. CDR3 DNA sequence: TGCGCCAGCAGTCAAACAGAGAACACTGAAGCTTTCTTT. This chain joins TRBV23-1 and TRBJ1-1; D is ambiguous. TRBV23-1 is designated an ORF whose function remains uncertain. This CDR3 region has 13 residues. Trimming removed 2 bases at V and 1 base at J, with 5 bases between.

The CDR3 sequence: CASSSRLDSTDTQYF. CDR3 DNA sequence: TGTGCCAGCAGTTCCCGACTAGATAGCACAGATACGCAGTATTTT. J is TRBJ2-3 and V is TRBV6-6; TRBD2 might be the D (6 bases). V was shortened by 4 bases and J by 0 bases, with 11 bases between the two germline ends. The CDR3 is 15 amino acids. Germline V lookup: CDR1 MNHNY, CDR2 SVGAGI (reference sequence).

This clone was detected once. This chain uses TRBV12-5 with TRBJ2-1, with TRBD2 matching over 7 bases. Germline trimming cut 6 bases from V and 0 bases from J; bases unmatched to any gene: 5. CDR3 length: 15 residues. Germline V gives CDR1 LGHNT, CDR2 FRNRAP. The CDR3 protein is CASGPGGSSYNEQFF. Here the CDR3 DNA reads TGTGCTAGTGGCCCGGGGGGAAGCTCCTACAATGAGCAGTTCTTC. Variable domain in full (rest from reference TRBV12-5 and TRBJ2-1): DARVTQTPRHKVTEMGQEVTMRCQPILGHNTVFWYRQTMMQGLELLAYFRNRAPLDDSGMPKDRFSAEMPDATLATLKIQPSEPRDSAVYFCASGPGGSSYNEQFFGPGTRLTVL.

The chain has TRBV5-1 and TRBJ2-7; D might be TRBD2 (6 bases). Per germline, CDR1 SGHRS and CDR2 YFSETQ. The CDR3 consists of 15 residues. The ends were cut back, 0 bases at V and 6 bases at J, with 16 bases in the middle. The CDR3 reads CASSLVRGQGLEQYF. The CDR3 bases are TGCGCCAGCAGCTTGGTGCGGGGCCAGGGACTCGAGCAGTACTTC.

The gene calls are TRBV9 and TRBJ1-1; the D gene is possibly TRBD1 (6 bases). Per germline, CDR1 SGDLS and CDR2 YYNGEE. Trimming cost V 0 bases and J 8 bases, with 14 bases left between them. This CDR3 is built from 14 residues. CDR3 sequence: CASSVAPRQGEAFF. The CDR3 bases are TGTGCCAGCAGCGTAGCTCCTCGCCAGGGGGAAGCTTTCTTT.

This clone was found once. CDR3 nucleotides: TGTGCCACCAGAGGTTCCGGGACAGGGAATGAAAAACTGTTTTTT. This translates into CATRGSGTGNEKLFF. The chain employs TRBV15 and TRBJ1-4, with 9 bases that match TRBD1. CDR3 length equals 15 residues. Trimming at V came to 6 bases and at J to 5 bases, leaving 7 bases not matched to a gene. The germline CDR1 and CDR2 sequences are LNHNV and YYDKDF (reference sequence).

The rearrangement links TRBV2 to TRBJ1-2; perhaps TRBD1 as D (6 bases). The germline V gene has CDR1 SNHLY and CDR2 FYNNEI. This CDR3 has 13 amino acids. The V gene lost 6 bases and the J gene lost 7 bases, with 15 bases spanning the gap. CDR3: CASRTTGTGGYTF. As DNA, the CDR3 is TGTGCCAGCAGGACCACAGGGACCGGTGGCTACACCTTC.

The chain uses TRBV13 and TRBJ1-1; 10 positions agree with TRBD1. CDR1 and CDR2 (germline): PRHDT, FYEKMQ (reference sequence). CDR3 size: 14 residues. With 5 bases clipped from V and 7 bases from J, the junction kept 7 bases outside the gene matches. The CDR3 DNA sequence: TGTGCCAGCAGCGAACCGACAGGGGGCTTTGAAGCTTTCTTT. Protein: CASSEPTGGFEAFF.